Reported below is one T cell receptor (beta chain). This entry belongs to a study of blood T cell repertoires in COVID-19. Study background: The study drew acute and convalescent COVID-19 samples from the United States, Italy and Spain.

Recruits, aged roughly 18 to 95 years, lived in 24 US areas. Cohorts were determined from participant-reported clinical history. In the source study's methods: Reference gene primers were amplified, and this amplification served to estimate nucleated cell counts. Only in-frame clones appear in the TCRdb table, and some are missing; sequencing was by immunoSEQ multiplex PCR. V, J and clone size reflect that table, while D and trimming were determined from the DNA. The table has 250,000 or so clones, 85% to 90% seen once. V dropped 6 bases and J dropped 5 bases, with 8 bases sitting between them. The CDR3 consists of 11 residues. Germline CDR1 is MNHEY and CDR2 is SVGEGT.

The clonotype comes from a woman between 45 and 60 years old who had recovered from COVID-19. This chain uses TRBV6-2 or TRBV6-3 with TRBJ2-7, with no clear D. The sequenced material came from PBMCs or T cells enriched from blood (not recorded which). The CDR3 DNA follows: TGTGCCAGCAGCCGCCGGGACGAGCAGTACTTC. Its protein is CASSRRDEQYF.